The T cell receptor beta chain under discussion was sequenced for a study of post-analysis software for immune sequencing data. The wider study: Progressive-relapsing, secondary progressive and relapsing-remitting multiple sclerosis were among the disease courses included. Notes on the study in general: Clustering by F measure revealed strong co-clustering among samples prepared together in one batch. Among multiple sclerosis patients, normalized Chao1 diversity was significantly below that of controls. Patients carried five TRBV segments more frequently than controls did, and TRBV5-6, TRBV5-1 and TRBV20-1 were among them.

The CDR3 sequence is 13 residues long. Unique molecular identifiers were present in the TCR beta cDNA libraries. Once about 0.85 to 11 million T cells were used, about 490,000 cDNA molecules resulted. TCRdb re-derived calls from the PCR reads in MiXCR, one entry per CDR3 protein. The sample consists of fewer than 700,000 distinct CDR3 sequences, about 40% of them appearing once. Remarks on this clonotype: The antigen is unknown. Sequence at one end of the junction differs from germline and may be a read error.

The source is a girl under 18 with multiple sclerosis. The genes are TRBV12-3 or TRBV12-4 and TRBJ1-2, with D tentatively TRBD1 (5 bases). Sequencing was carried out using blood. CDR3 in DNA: TGTGCTAGCAGCCGGCAGGGTTGGTTTGGCTACACCTTC. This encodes CASSRQGWFGYTF.